The sequence of this T cell receptor beta chain was determined in a study of Tregs in tolerant kidney transplant recipients. General observations from the study: Tolerant patients' donor-specific Tregs expanded beyond overall Tregs, suggesting antigen-driven growth.

The data were produced by immunoSEQ multiplex PCR, yet TCRdb's version contains in-frame clones alone and is incomplete. The table includes about 100,000 clones, over 85% detected once. Concerning this clone itself: Its specificity is unknown.

V was cut by 4 bases and J by 3 bases, with 6 bases left in between. The CDR3 loop spans 12 amino acids. Germline-derived CDR1 and CDR2 are GTSNPN and SVGIG (reference sequence). The origin of this receptor is a human donor who received a combined kidney and bone marrow transplant. The chain is built from TRBV30 and TRBJ2-2, with no clear D. The input for sequencing was CD4+ T cells from blood, taken before the transplant. CDR3 nucleotides: TGTGCCTGGAATAGAGACACCGGGGAGCTGTTTTTT. It encodes CAWNRDTGELFF. Full variable domain (outside the CDR3, taken from reference TRBV30 and TRBJ2-2): SQTIHQWPATLVQPVGSPLSLECTVEGTSNPNLYWYRQAAGRGLQLLFYSVGIGQISSEVPQNLSASRPQDRQFILSSKKLLLSDSGFYLCAWNRDTGELFFGEGSRLTVL.